The entry below gives a single T cell receptor beta chain sequence along with its context. CDR1 and CDR2 from the germline V gene are MNHEY and SVGAGI. The J segment lost 2 bases and the V segment lost 8 bases, leaving 3 bases of the junction unmatched. CDR3 length: 12 amino acids. Under the authors' procedure: Scientists estimated how many nucleated cells there were by amplifying reference gene primers. Clones were sequenced by immunoSEQ multiplex PCR, and TCRdb holds only the in-frame ones, with some missing. From that table come the V and J calls and clone size; the DNA was used to work out D and trimming. The data show some 200,000 clones, with about nine tenths seen just once and approximately 0.75% held by the top ten. The entry originates in a study of blood T cell repertoires in COVID-19. Background on the study: Acute and convalescent COVID-19 specimens originated in the United States, Italy and Spain.

The sample was peripheral blood. The gene calls are TRBV6-5 and TRBJ2-7; the match to TRBD2 covers 7 bases. The origin of this receptor is a woman in her 70s with acute or convalescent COVID-19. In DNA form, the CDR3 reads TGTGCCAGCGGGGAGGGCCCCTACGAGCAGTACTTC. Amino acid sequence: CASGEGPYEQYF.